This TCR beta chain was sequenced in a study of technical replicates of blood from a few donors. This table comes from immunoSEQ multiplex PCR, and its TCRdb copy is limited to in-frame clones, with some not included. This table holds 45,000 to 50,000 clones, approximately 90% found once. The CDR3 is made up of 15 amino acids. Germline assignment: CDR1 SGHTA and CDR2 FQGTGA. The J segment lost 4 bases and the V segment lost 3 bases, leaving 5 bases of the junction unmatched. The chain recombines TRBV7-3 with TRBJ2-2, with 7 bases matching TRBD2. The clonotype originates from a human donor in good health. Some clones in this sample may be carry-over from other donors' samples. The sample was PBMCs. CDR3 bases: TGTGCCAGCAGCTTTATCAGCGGGGCCACCGGGGAGCTGTTTTTT. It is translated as CASSFISGATGELFF. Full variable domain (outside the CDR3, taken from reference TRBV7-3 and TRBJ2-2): GAGVSQTPSNKVTEKGKYVELRCDPISGHTALYWYRQSLGQGPEFLIYFQGTGAADDSGLPNDRFFAVRPEGSVSTLKIQRTERGDSAVYLCASSFISGATGELFFGEGSRLTVL.